What follows are 28 T cell receptor beta chains derived from one specimen sequenced in a study of identical twins. A single record per CDR3 protein comes from TCRdb applying MiXCR to the 5' RACE reads. Here the sample spans 420,000 or so distinct CDR3 sequences, under 20% being singletons. The sequencing sample was made of naive T cells sorted from blood. These receptors all stem from a man aged 45-65 years in good health.

The J gene is TRBJ2-1, the V gene TRBV3-1; 11 bases fit TRBD2. V lost 3 bases and J lost 7; bases outside the gene matches: 5. This CDR3 region has 15 residues. CDR1 and CDR2 (germline): LGHDT, YNNKEL (reference sequence). CDR3: CASSQQLAGGNEQFF. CDR3 bases: TGTGCCAGCAGCCAGCAGCTAGCGGGAGGTAATGAGCAGTTCTTC.

This rearrangement joins TRBV11-2 to TRBJ1-6; D is unclear. The CDR3 length is 13 residues. Per the germline V gene, CDR1 is SGHAT and CDR2 is FQNNGV. The ends were cut back, 0 bases at V and 7 bases at J, with 4 bases in the middle. The CDR3 loop is CASSLDLNSPLHF. The CDR3 DNA sequence: TGTGCCAGCAGCTTAGATCTCAATTCACCCCTCCACTTT.

The rearrangement uses TRBV14 and TRBJ2-7; perhaps TRBD1 as D (6 bases). The CDR3 loop spans 14 amino acids. V lost 2 bases, J lost 3 bases, and 11 bases lay in between. Germline values: CDR1 SGHDN, CDR2 FVKESK. CDR3 nucleotides: TGTGCCAGCAGCCAAACAGGGAATGACTACGAGCAGTACTTC. Amino acid sequence: CASSQTGNDYEQYF.

The CDR3 bases are TGTGCCAGCGAGGACAGGTATCGCAATCAGCCCCAGCATTTT. Its translation is CASEDRYRNQPQHF. This chain connects TRBV6-1 to TRBJ1-5, with 7 bases matching TRBD1. J was trimmed by 2 bases and V by 8 bases; bases with no gene match: 6. CDR3 size: 14 residues. Germline V gives CDR1 MNHNS, CDR2 SASEGT.

This chain connects TRBV20-1 to TRBJ2-3, with TRBD2 matching 11 bases. This CDR3 spans 15 amino acids. Germline V gene data show CDR1 as DFQATT and CDR2 as SNEGSKA (reference sequence). The V gene end was trimmed by 4 bases and the J gene end by 2 bases; junction bases not matched to a gene: 5. The CDR3 spells CSAMGGLADTDTQYF. The DNA for the CDR3 is TGCAGTGCTATGGGGGGACTAGCGGACACAGATACGCAGTATTTT.

This clonotype occurred a few times. The gene calls are TRBV29-1 and TRBJ1-2; tentative D call: TRBD1 (6 bases). The CDR3 is 14 residues long. CDR1 is SQVTM and CDR2 is ANQGSEA in the germline V gene. V shed 3 bases and J shed 4 bases, with 15 bases lying between them. CDR3 sequence (DNA): TGCAGCGTTGATCCGGGATCAGGGGTCTATGGCTACACCTTC. It yields the protein CSVDPGSGVYGYTF.

The J gene is TRBJ1-2, the V gene TRBV28, with 8 nucleotides matching TRBD1. Germline trimming cut 5 bases from V and 4 bases from J; bases unmatched to any gene: 12. The germline gives CDR1 MDHEN, CDR2 SYDVKM. This CDR3 is built from 16 residues. This CDR3 is CASSPNRQGLAYGYTF. DNA for the CDR3: TGTGCCAGCAGTCCCAACCGACAGGGGCTGGCCTATGGCTACACCTTC.

This clonotype was seen more than once but under ten times. This chain joins TRBV2 and TRBJ2-5; 8 bases are a match to TRBD1. The germline V gene encodes CDR1 SNHLY and CDR2 FYNNEI. There are 15 residues in the CDR3. The V gene end was trimmed by 6 bases and the J gene end by 5 bases; junction bases not matched to a gene: 11. DNA of the CDR3: TGTGCCAGCAGCGGGACAGGTCGGCCGTCGGAGACCCAGTACTTC. Its protein product is CASSGTGRPSETQYF. The full variable domain, rest sourced from reference TRBV2 and TRBJ2-5, is EPEVTQTPSHQVTQMGQEVILRCVPISNHLYFYWYRQILGQKVEFLVSFYNNEISEKSEIFDDQFSVERPDGSNFTLKIRSTKLEDSAMYFCASSGTGRPSETQYFGPGTRLLVL.

V and J are TRBV6-1 and TRBJ1-2; TRBD1 might be the D (5 bases). V was shortened by 8 bases and J by 5 bases, with 15 bases between the two germline ends. CDR3 length: 13 amino acids. Germline CDR1 reads MNHNS; CDR2 reads SASEGT. The CDR3 here is CASGLVGAYGYTF. The CDR3 nucleotides are TGTGCCAGCGGCCTTGTCGGGGCGTATGGCTACACCTTC.

In its sample, this clonotype was seen a few times. The chain has TRBV5-1 and TRBJ2-5, with D uncertain. The CDR3 has 17 amino acids. Germline values: CDR1 SGHRS, CDR2 YFSETQ. Trimming cost V 0 bases and J 2 bases, with 17 bases left between them. This chain's CDR3 is CASSLGWAHKAQETQYF. The DNA for the CDR3 is TGCGCCAGCAGCTTGGGCTGGGCACATAAGGCTCAAGAGACCCAGTACTTC. The full variable domain, in which reference TRBV5-1 and TRBJ2-5 provide the parts outside the CDR3, is KAGVTQTPRYLIKTRGQQVTLSCSPISGHRSVSWYQQTPGQGLQFLFEYFSETQRNKGNFPGRFSGRQFSNSRSEMNVSTLELGDSALYLCASSLGWAHKAQETQYFGPGTRLLVL.

The chain combines TRBV20-1 with TRBJ1-6; D perhaps matches TRBD1 (6 bases). In germline, CDR1 is DFQATT, CDR2 SNEGSKA (reference sequence). The CDR3 consists of 15 residues. V was shortened by 3 bases and J by 6 bases, with 15 bases between the two germline ends. DNA of the CDR3: TGCAGTGCTAGGAGCTCCCTCAGGGGTAATTCACCCCTCCACTTT. Its translation is CSARSSLRGNSPLHF.

V gene TRBV12-3 or TRBV12-4 combines with J gene TRBJ2-7; D might be TRBD1 or TRBD2, each matching 7 bases. This CDR3 has 14 amino acids. V lost 6 bases to trimming and J lost 2 bases, with 14 bases between them. The CDR3 reads CASSQGGRPYEQYF. CDR3 DNA: TGTGCCAGCAGCCAGGGGGGGAGGCCCTACGAGCAGTACTTC.

This clonotype occurred a few times. The rearrangement links TRBV11-3 to TRBJ2-1, with 7 bases matching TRBD2. Germline-derived CDR1 and CDR2 are SGHNT and YENEEA. This CDR3 spans 15 amino acids. After removal of 5 bases from V and 1 base from J, the junction contained 5 bases not matched to a gene. CDR3 in DNA: TGTGCCAGCAGCAGGGAGGGCCAATCCTACAATGAGCAGTTCTTC. Protein: CASSREGQSYNEQFF.

This clonotype was found a few times. The genes are TRBV10-3 and TRBJ2-1; 13 bases line up with TRBD2. The CDR3 totals 16 residues. V was clipped by 4 bases and J by 3 bases; unmatched bases: 3. CDR1 and CDR2 (germline): ENHRY, SYGVKD. The CDR3 bases are TGTGCCATCAGTGGAACTAGCGGGGGGGTCTACAATGAGCAGTTCTTC. It is translated as CAISGTSGGVYNEQFF.

The CDR3 protein is CASRVSPPTDTQYF. The CDR3 DNA reads as TGTGCCAGCAGGGTTTCCCCACCCACAGATACGCAGTATTTT. This rearrangement joins TRBV4-2 to TRBJ2-3; D ambiguous. This CDR3 is built from 14 residues. The germline V gene encodes CDR1 LGHNA and CDR2 YNFKEQ. V lost 6 bases, J lost 2 bases, and 12 bases lay in between.

The rearrangement uses TRBV6-5 and TRBJ2-2; the D gene is possibly TRBD2 (6 bases). CDR3 length: 16 amino acids. V was shortened by 2 bases and J by 7 bases, with 17 bases between the two germline ends. Per the germline V gene, CDR1 is MNHEY and CDR2 is SVGAGI. The CDR3: CASSYPYREFVGELFF. The CDR3 coding sequence is TGTGCCAGCAGTTACCCCTATCGGGAGTTCGTCGGGGAGCTGTTTTTT.

The rearrangement links TRBV6-5 to TRBJ2-1; D unclear. V was cut by 1 base and J by 6 bases, with 10 bases left in between. This CDR3 comprises 14 residues. CDR1 and CDR2 from the germline V gene are MNHEY and SVGAGI. The CDR3 region is CASSYLGQVNEQFF. The CDR3 DNA reads as TGTGCCAGCAGTTACTTGGGCCAGGTCAATGAGCAGTTCTTC.

The chain links TRBV4-3 to TRBJ2-1; 7 bases match TRBD1. There are 14 residues in the CDR3. V trimming: 0 bases; J trimming: 8 bases; junction bases outside the gene matches: 4. Per the germline V gene, CDR1 is LGHNA and CDR2 is YSLEER. The CDR3 here is CASSQEGRGYEQFF. The DNA of the CDR3 is TGCGCCAGCAGCCAAGAAGGCAGGGGGTATGAGCAGTTCTTC.

This clonotype was seen ten or more times. This chain joins TRBV7-9 and TRBJ1-2; 8 bases are shared with TRBD1. CDR3 size: 14 residues. Germline CDR1 and CDR2: SEHNR and FQNEAQ (reference sequence). V lost 2 bases and J lost 4; bases outside the gene matches: 3. CDR3 DNA sequence: TGTGCCAGCAGCTTACAGGGGGCGAGCTATGGCTACACCTTC. Protein sequence: CASSLQGASYGYTF. Complete variable domain (other parts from reference TRBV7-9 and TRBJ1-2): DTGVSQNPRHKITKRGQNVTFRCDPISEHNRLYWYRQTLGQGPEFLTYFQNEAQLEKSRLLSDRFSAERPKGSFSTLEIQRTEQGDSAMYLCASSLQGASYGYTFGSGTRLTVV.

This clonotype has more than one count but fewer than ten. The chain has TRBV29-1 and TRBJ1-2, with D hard to call. Between the trimmed V and J ends, which lost 3 bases and 4 bases, there was a span of 6 bases. This CDR3 spans 11 amino acids. Germline values: CDR1 SQVTM, CDR2 ANQGSEA. The CDR3 protein is CSVDGLYGYTF. The CDR3 DNA is TGCAGCGTTGACGGCCTCTATGGCTACACCTTC.

This rearrangement joins TRBV6-1 to TRBJ2-1; no clear D. The germline V gene encodes CDR1 MNHNS and CDR2 SASEGT. Trimming shortened V by 7 bases and J by 6 bases, and 22 bases separated the two germline ends. CDR3 size: 16 residues. The CDR3 protein is CASNQEWSHSPNEQFF. The CDR3 bases are TGTGCCAGCAACCAAGAGTGGTCTCATTCCCCCAATGAGCAGTTCTTC.

The chain has TRBV4-3 and TRBJ2-7; 9 nucleotides line up with TRBD2. Germline V gene data show CDR1 as LGHNA and CDR2 as YSLEER. The CDR3 has 15 amino acids. The junction had 7 bases not matched to a gene; V was cut back by 4 bases and J by 3 bases. The CDR3 DNA reads TGCGCCAGCAGCCCTGGGGCTAGCGGGAACTACGAGCAGTACTTC. Translated: CASSPGASGNYEQYF.

V and J are TRBV4-1 and TRBJ2-1, with D perhaps matching TRBD1 or TRBD2 (5 bases each). The CDR3 extends over 17 amino acids. The V gene's germline CDR1 is MGHRA and CDR2 YSYEKL. The V end lost 0 bases, the J end lost 0 bases, and 12 bases lay between the germline ends. CDR3 coding DNA: TGCGCCAGCAGCCAAGATTACGGGACGAGCTCCTACAATGAGCAGTTCTTC. Translated, it gives CASSQDYGTSSYNEQFF.

This clonotype turned up a few times. The rearrangement links TRBV3-1 to TRBJ2-5, with D perhaps matching TRBD1 (5 bases). Trimming removed 0 bases at V and 4 bases at J, with 9 bases between. Germline CDR1 and CDR2: LGHDT and YNNKEL (reference sequence). The CDR3 is 14 residues long. CDR3 protein: CASSQDFQGETQYF. The CDR3 nucleotides read TGTGCCAGCAGCCAAGATTTCCAGGGAGAGACCCAGTACTTC.

This chain uses TRBV5-1 with TRBJ2-1; no clear D gene. V lost 0 bases to trimming and J lost 6 bases, with 13 bases between them. The germline CDR1 and CDR2 sequences are SGHRS and YFSETQ. The CDR3 loop spans 15 amino acids. The CDR3 spells CASSLDPVRPNEQFF. Here the CDR3 DNA reads TGCGCCAGCAGCTTGGATCCGGTGCGTCCCAATGAGCAGTTCTTC.

V and J are TRBV29-1 and TRBJ2-1, with 9 bases lining up with TRBD2. The CDR3 contains 16 residues. Germline trimming cut 2 bases from V and 4 bases from J; bases unmatched to any gene: 9. Looked up from germline, CDR1 is SQVTM and CDR2 is ANQGSEA. As DNA, the CDR3 is TGCAGCGTTGAAATGCGACTGACTAGCGGATACAATGAGCAGTTCTTC. It encodes CSVEMRLTSGYNEQFF.

The rearrangement uses TRBV7-9 and TRBJ2-2, with 7 bases fitting TRBD1. The ends lost 5 bases at V and 1 base at J; junction bases unmatched: 10. Germline lookup yields CDR1 SEHNR and CDR2 FQNEAQ (reference sequence). The CDR3 contains 17 residues. CDR3 protein: CASSQGFGTENTGELFF. The CDR3 bases are TGTGCCAGCAGCCAGGGTTTTGGGACAGAGAACACCGGGGAGCTGTTTTTT.

The genes are TRBV7-2 and TRBJ2-1; no definite D call. The CDR3 contains 12 residues. Germline CDR1 SGHTA, CDR2 FQGNSA. Trimming removed 3 bases from V and 9 bases from J, with 9 bases in between. DNA for the CDR3: TGTGCCAGCAGCTTCAATTACGGTGAGCAGTTCTTC. Its protein is CASSFNYGEQFF.